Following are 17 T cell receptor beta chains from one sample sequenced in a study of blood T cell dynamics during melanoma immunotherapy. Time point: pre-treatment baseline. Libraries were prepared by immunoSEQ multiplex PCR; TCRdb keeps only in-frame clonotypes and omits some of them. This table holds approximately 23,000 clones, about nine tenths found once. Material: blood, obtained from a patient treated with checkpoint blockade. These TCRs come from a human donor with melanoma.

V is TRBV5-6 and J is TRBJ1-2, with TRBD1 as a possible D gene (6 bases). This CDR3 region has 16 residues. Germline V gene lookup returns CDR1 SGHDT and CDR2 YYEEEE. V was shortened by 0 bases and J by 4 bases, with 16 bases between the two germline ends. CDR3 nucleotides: TGTGCCAGCAGCTTGGAACCCGACAGGTCCTCCTATGGCTACACCTTC. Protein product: CASSLEPDRSSYGYTF. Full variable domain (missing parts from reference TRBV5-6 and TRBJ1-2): DAGVTQSPTHLIKTRGQQVTLRCSPKSGHDTVSWYQQALGQGPQFIFQYYEEEERQRGNFPDRFSGHQFPNYSSELNVNALLLGDSALYLCASSLEPDRSSYGYTFGSGTRLTVV.

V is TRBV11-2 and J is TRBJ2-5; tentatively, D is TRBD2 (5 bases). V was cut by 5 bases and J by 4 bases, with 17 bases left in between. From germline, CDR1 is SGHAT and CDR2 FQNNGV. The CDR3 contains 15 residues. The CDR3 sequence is CASSPYTGSLETQYF. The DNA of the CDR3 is TGTGCCAGCAGCCCATACACGGGGAGTTTAGAGACCCAGTACTTC.

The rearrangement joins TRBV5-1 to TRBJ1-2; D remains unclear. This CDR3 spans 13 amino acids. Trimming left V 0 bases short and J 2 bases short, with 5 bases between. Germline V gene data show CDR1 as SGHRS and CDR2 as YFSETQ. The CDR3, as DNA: TGCGCCAGCAGCTTGGAGGCGAACTATGGCTACACCTTC. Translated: CASSLEANYGYTF. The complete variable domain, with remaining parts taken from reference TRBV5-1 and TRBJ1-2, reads KAGVTQTPRYLIKTRGQQVTLSCSPISGHRSVSWYQQTPGQGLQFLFEYFSETQRNKGNFPGRFSGRQFSNSRSEMNVSTLELGDSALYLCASSLEANYGYTFGSGTRLTVV.

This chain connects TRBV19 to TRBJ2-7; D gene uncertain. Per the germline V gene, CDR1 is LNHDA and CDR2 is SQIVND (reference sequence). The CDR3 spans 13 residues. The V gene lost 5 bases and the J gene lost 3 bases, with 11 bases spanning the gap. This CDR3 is CASSLARFYEQYF. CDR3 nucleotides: TGTGCCAGTAGTCTCGCCAGATTCTACGAGCAGTACTTC.

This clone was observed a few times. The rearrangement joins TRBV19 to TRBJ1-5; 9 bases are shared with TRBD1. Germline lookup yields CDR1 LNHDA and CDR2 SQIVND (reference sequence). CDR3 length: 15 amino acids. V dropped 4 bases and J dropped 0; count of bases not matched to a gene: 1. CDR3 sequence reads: CASSRGQGSNQPQHF. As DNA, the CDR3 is TGTGCCAGTAGTAGGGGACAGGGTAGCAATCAGCCCCAGCATTTT.

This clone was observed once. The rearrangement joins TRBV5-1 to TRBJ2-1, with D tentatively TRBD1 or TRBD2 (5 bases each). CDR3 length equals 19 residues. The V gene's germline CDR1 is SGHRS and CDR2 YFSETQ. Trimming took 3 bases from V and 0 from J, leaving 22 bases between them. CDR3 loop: CASSSAFGHPGNSYNEQFF. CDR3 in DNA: TGCGCCAGCAGCTCCGCCTTCGGACACCCGGGAAACTCCTACAATGAGCAGTTCTTC.

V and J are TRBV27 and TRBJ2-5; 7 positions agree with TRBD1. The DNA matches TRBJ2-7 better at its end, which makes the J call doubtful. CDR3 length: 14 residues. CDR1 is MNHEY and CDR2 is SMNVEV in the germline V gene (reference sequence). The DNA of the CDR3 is TGTGCCAGCAGCCTCGGACAGGATCACTACGAGCAGTACTTC. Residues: CASSLGQDHYEQYF.

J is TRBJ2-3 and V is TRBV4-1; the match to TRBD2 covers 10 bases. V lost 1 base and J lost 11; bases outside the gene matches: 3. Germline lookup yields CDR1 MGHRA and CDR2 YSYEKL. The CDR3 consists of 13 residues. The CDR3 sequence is CASSQARTSGQYF. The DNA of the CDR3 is TGCGCCAGCAGCCAAGCCCGGACTAGCGGGCAGTATTTT.

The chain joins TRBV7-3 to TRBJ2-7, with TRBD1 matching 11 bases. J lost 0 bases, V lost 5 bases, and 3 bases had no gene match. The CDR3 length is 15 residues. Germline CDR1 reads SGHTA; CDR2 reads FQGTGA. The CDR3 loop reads CASSQGTGGSYEQYF. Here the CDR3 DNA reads TGTGCCAGCAGCCAGGGGACAGGGGGCTCCTACGAGCAGTACTTC. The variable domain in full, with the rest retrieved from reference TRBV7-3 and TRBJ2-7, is GAGVSQTPSNKVTEKGKYVELRCDPISGHTALYWYRQSLGQGPEFLIYFQGTGAADDSGLPNDRFFAVRPEGSVSTLKIQRTERGDSAVYLCASSQGTGGSYEQYFGPGTRLTVT.

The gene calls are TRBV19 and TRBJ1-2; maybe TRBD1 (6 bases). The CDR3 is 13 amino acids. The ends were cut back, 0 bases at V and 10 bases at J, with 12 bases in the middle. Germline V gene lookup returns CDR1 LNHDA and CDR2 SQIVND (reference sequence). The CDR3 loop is CASSIEGRTVYTF. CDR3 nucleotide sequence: TGTGCCAGTAGTATAGAAGGGCGGACAGTCTACACCTTC. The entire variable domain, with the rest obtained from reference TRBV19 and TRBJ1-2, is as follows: DGGITQSPKYLFRKEGQNVTLSCEQNLNHDAMYWYRQDPGQGLRLIYYSQIVNDFQKGDIAEGYSVSREKKESFPLTVTSAQKNPTAFYLCASSIEGRTVYTFGSGTRLTVV.

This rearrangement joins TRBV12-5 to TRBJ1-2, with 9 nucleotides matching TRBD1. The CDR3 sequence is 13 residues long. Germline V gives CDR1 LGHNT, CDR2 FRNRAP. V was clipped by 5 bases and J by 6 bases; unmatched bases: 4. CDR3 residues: CASGRDRAHGYTF. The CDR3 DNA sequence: TGTGCTAGTGGTCGGGACAGGGCTCATGGCTACACCTTC.

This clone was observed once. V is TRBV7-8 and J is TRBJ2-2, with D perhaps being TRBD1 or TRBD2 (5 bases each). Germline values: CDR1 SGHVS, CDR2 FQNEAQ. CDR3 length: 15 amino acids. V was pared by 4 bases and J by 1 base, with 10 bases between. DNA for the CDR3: TGTGCCAGCAGCTGGGGACGGAGGAACACCGGGGAGCTGTTTTTT. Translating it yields CASSWGRRNTGELFF.

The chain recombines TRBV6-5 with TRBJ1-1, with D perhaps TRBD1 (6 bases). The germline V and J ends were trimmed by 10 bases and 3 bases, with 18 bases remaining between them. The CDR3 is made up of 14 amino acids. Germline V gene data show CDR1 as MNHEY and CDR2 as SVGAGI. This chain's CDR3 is CATANRGSDTEAFF. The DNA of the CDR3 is TGTGCCACAGCAAATAGGGGGTCCGACACTGAAGCTTTCTTT.

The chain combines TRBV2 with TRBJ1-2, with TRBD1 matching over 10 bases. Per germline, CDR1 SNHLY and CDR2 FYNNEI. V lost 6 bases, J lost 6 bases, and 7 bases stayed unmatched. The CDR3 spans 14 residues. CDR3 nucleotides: TGTGCCAGCAGCTCGGACAGGGGGATGGATGGCTACACCTTC. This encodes CASSSDRGMDGYTF.

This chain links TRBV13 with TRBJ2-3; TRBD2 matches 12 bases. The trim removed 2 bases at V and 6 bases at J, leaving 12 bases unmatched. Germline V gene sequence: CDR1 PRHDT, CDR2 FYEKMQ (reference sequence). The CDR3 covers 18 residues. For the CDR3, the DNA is TGTGCCAGCAGCTTATTGGCTACACTAGCGGGAGGCGGGGATACGCAGTATTTT. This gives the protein CASSLLATLAGGGDTQYF. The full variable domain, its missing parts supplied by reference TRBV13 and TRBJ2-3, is AAGVIQSPRHLIKEKRETATLKCYPIPRHDTVYWYQQGPGQDPQFLISFYEKMQSDKGSIPDRFSAQQFSDYHSELNMSSLELGDSALYFCASSLLATLAGGGDTQYFGPGTRLTVL.

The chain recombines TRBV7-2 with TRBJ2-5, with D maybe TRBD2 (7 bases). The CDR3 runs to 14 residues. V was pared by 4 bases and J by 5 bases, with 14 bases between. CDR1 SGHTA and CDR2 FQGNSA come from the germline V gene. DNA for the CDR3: TGTGCCAGCAGCTCAGAGGGGGGGGAGGAGACCCAGTACTTC. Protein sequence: CASSSEGGEETQYF.

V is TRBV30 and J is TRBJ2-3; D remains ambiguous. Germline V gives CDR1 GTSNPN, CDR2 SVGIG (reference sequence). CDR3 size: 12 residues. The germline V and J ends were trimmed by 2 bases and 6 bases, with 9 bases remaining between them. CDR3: CAWSFGPDTQYF. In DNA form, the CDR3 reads TGTGCCTGGAGTTTCGGCCCCGATACGCAGTATTTT.